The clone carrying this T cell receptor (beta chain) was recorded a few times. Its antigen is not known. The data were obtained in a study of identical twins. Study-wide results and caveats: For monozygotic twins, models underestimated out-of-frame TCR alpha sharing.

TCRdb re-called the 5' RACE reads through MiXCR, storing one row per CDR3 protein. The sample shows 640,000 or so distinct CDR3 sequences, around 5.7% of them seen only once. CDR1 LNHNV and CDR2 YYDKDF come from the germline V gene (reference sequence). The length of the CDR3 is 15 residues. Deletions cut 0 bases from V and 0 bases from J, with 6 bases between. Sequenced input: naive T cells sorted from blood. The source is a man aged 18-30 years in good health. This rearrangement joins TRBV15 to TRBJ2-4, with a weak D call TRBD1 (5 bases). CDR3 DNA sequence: TGTGCCACCAGCAGAGACAGGGTAGCCAAAAACATTCAGTACTTC. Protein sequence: CATSRDRVAKNIQYF.